A single sample is the source of the 21 T cell receptor beta chains below, sequenced in a study of T cell repertoires in cytomegalovirus infection. TCRdb re-called the reads with MiXCR, one entry per CDR3 protein. This sample yields about 890,000 distinct CDR3 sequences, of which roughly 31% are seen a single time; over 10% belongs to the top ten. Which antigens these TCRs recognize remains unknown. Material: cultured CD8+ T cells from PBMCs, obtained from culture after CMV antigen stimulation. The origin of the receptors is a human donor in good health (CMV status not recorded). Some clones in this sample may be carry-over from other donors' samples.

This clonotype was counted a few times. CDR3 sequence: CASSVASGPGTEAFF. The CDR3 coding sequence is TGTGCCAGCAGCGTGGCATCGGGCCCGGGGACTGAAGCTTTCTTT. The gene calls are TRBV9 and TRBJ1-1; D is undetermined. V was trimmed by 2 bases and J by 5 bases, leaving 16 bases between them. The CDR3 loop spans 15 amino acids. Germline loops: CDR1 SGDLS, CDR2 YYNGEE. The full variable domain, with the rest looked up from reference TRBV9 and TRBJ1-1, is DSGVTQTPKHLITATGQRVTLRCSPRSGDLSVYWYQQSLDQGLQFLIQYYNGEERAKGNILERFSAQQFPDLHSELNLSSLELGDSALYFCASSVASGPGTEAFFGQGTRLTVV.

This chain uses TRBV27 with TRBJ2-1, with D tentatively TRBD1 (5 bases). The germline CDR1 and CDR2 sequences are MNHEY and SMNVEV (reference sequence). CDR3 size: 14 residues. Trimming took off 2 bases at V and 3 bases at J, with 8 bases between the two ends. The CDR3 spells CASSLGADYNEQFF. Here the CDR3 DNA reads TGTGCCAGCAGTTTAGGGGCGGACTACAATGAGCAGTTCTTC.

The chain is built from TRBV4-1 and TRBJ2-7; 8 bases are shared with TRBD1. This CDR3 is 13 amino acids long. After removal of 1 base from V and 6 bases from J, the junction contained 2 bases not matched to a gene. Germline loops: CDR1 MGHRA, CDR2 YSYEKL. CDR3 nucleotide sequence: TGCGCCAGCAGCCAAGGGACAGGGACCGAGCAGTACGTC. The encoded protein is CASSQGTGTEQYV.

This clonotype was picked up a small number of times. The CDR3 sequence is CAIRIRGTGELFF. CDR3 nucleotide sequence: TGTGCCATCAGGATCAGGGGGACCGGGGAGCTGTTTTTT. The rearrangement links TRBV10-3 to TRBJ2-2; 7 positions match TRBD1. CDR1 and CDR2 (germline): ENHRY, SYGVKD. There are 13 residues in the CDR3. After removal of 6 bases from V and 5 bases from J, the junction contained 3 bases not matched to a gene.

V gene TRBV28 combines with J gene TRBJ2-1; TRBD2 agrees at 11 bases. The V gene's germline CDR1 is MDHEN and CDR2 SYDVKM. V trimming: 3 bases; J trimming: 7 bases; junction bases outside the gene matches: 14. CDR3 length equals 18 residues. The CDR3 nucleotides read TGTGCCAGCAGTTTCATCCTTCCTGTCCTAGCGGGGGGTAATGAGCAGTTCTTC. Residues: CASSFILPVLAGGNEQFF.

This clonotype was observed a few times. The junction differs from germline at one of its ends, possibly a read error. V and J are TRBV4-1 and TRBJ1-5, with TRBD1 identical over 11 bases. Germline lookup yields CDR1 MGHRA and CDR2 YSYEKL. The CDR3 covers 14 residues. This chain's CDR3 is CASSPGQGAQPQHF. In nucleotides, the CDR3 is TGTGCCAGCAGCCCAGGACAGGGGGCACAGCCCCAGCATTTT.

This rearrangement joins TRBV13 to TRBJ2-3, with a tentative D call TRBD2 (7 bases). Germline V lookup: CDR1 PRHDT, CDR2 FYEKMQ (reference sequence). This CDR3 contains 14 residues. V was clipped by 2 bases and J by 5 bases, with 11 bases between them. The CDR3 protein is CASSLWRGGDTQYF. The CDR3 DNA reads as TGTGCCAGCAGCTTATGGAGGGGGGGAGATACGCAGTATTTT.

This clonotype occurred a few times. V gene TRBV2 combines with J gene TRBJ2-7; D may correspond to TRBD1 or TRBD2 (5 bases each). The germline gives CDR1 SNHLY, CDR2 FYNNEI. The V end was cut by 4 bases, the J end by 2 bases, with 12 bases between. The CDR3 is 14 residues long. CDR3 sequence reads: CASSGGTRTYEQYF. The CDR3 coding sequence is TGTGCCAGCAGTGGAGGGACCCGTACCTACGAGCAGTACTTC.

This chain joins TRBV6-1 and TRBJ2-1; TRBD2 is a possible D gene (6 bases). Germline CDR1 and CDR2: MNHNS and SASEGT. The CDR3 extends over 17 amino acids. The V end lost 1 base, the J end lost 4 bases, and 17 bases lay between the germline ends. The chain's CDR3 is CASSEDSTSFFYNEQFF. The CDR3 bases are TGTGCCAGCAGTGAAGATTCGACTAGTTTTTTTTACAATGAGCAGTTCTTC.

The rearrangement uses TRBV27 and TRBJ1-2; unclear D gene. Germline CDR1 is MNHEY and CDR2 is SMNVEV (reference sequence). The V and J ends lost 5 bases and 1 base respectively, with 17 bases between them. The CDR3 consists of 16 residues. Written as DNA, the CDR3 is TGTGCCAGCAGTCCCCTTTGGGAAACGGATAACTATGGCTACACCTTC. Translated, it gives CASSPLWETDNYGYTF.

Regarding this clonotype: With a much larger clone just one base away, this may be a read error. The chain uses TRBV6-1 and TRBJ2-2; TRBD1 matches 7 bases. The CDR3 totals 14 residues. The junction had 10 bases not matched to a gene; V was cut back by 6 bases and J by 9 bases. The germline gives CDR1 MNHNS, CDR2 SASEGT. The CDR3, as DNA: TGTGCCAGCAGAGAACAGGGGAGTACCAGGGAGCTGTTTTTT. Amino acid sequence: CASREQGSTRELFF.

There are a few counts of this clonotype. The rearrangement links TRBV7-9 to TRBJ1-5; D is possibly TRBD1 (5 bases). Germline-derived CDR1 and CDR2 are SEHNR and FQNEAQ (reference sequence). The CDR3 length is 14 residues. V was trimmed by 4 bases and J by 3 bases, leaving 10 bases between them. The CDR3 loop is CASSSGTVNQPQHF. The CDR3 DNA reads as TGTGCCAGCAGCTCCGGGACGGTCAATCAGCCCCAGCATTTT.

This chain links TRBV27 with TRBJ2-1, with TRBD1 matching over 7 bases. Losses at the gene ends were 5 bases for V and 6 bases for J; bases not matched to a gene: 7. From germline, CDR1 is MNHEY and CDR2 SMNVEV (reference sequence). This CDR3 is built from 14 residues. CDR3 coding DNA: TGTGCCAGCAGTCGAGGGGGCTTGGTCAATGAGCAGTTCTTC. Amino acid sequence: CASSRGGLVNEQFF.

V and J are TRBV9 and TRBJ2-2; 8 nucleotides match TRBD2. This CDR3 is built from 16 residues. Germline assignment: CDR1 SGDLS and CDR2 YYNGEE. V lost 4 bases, J lost 2 bases, and 7 bases stayed unmatched. CDR3 region: CASSPREGPNTGELFF. In nucleotides, the CDR3 is TGTGCCAGCAGCCCCCGGGAGGGGCCTAACACCGGGGAGCTGTTTTTT. The variable domain in full, completed from reference TRBV9 and TRBJ2-2, reads DSGVTQTPKHLITATGQRVTLRCSPRSGDLSVYWYQQSLDQGLQFLIQYYNGEERAKGNILERFSAQQFPDLHSELNLSSLELGDSALYFCASSPREGPNTGELFFGEGSRLTVL.

The genes are TRBV20-1 and TRBJ2-1; 7 positions match TRBD2. V was clipped by 3 bases and J by 9 bases; unmatched bases: 17. CDR3 length: 16 amino acids. CDR1 and CDR2 (germline): DFQATT, SNEGSKA (reference sequence). CDR3 bases: TGCAGTGCTAGGTCGTTAGCGGGCACTTTTGCTCCTGAGCAGTTCTTC. Protein product: CSARSLAGTFAPEQFF.

This clonotype came up a few times. This rearrangement joins TRBV5-8 to TRBJ2-4; possible D gene TRBD1, 6 bases. Germline-derived CDR1 and CDR2 are SGHTS and YDEGEE. V shed 4 bases and J shed 0 bases, with 14 bases lying between them. This CDR3 is built from 16 residues. CDR3 bases: TGTGCCAGCAGCCCGACAAGGGGGATAGCCAAAAACATTCAGTACTTC. It encodes CASSPTRGIAKNIQYF.

This clonotype was counted many times. The V call is TRBV6-1, the J call TRBJ2-7; D is unclear. V shed 1 base and J shed 7 bases, with 11 bases lying between them. The CDR3 has 13 amino acids. Germline lookup yields CDR1 MNHNS and CDR2 SASEGT. DNA of the CDR3: TGTGCCAGCAGTGAAGGAGGATCGTATGAGCAGTACTTC. The encoded protein is CASSEGGSYEQYF.

This clonotype was counted at least ten times. This chain uses TRBV6-1 with TRBJ1-5; 9 bases align to TRBD1. CDR1 is MNHNS and CDR2 is SASEGT in the germline V gene. The J segment lost 5 bases and the V segment lost 5 bases, leaving 10 bases of the junction unmatched. The CDR3 sequence is 16 residues long. The CDR3 sequence is CASSQVGGQGYQPQHF. In DNA form, the CDR3 reads TGTGCCAGCAGTCAAGTTGGGGGACAGGGCTATCAGCCCCAGCATTTT.

A remark on this clonotype: Germline is not matched at one junction end, which may reflect a read error. The chain combines TRBV7-4 with TRBJ1-2; a weak D match, TRBD1 (5 bases). Germline-derived CDR1 and CDR2 are SGHVT and SQSDAQ. This CDR3 is 14 amino acids long. The CDR3 nucleotides are TGTGCCAACAGCGTAGGGACGGGTTACTATGGCTACACCTTC. Residues: CANSVGTGYYGYTF.

The chain links TRBV27 to TRBJ1-4; 7 positions match TRBD1. V was clipped by 3 bases and J by 7 bases; unmatched bases: 5. Germline assignment: CDR1 MNHEY and CDR2 SMNVEV (reference sequence). The CDR3 has 14 residues. The CDR3 sequence is CASSFDPGGEKLFF. CDR3 coding DNA: TGTGCCAGCAGTTTTGACCCAGGGGGTGAAAAACTGTTTTTT.

This clonotype was seen a handful of times. V gene TRBV15 combines with J gene TRBJ2-3, with 8 bases aligning to TRBD1. The CDR3 loop spans 17 amino acids. Per germline, CDR1 LNHNV and CDR2 YYDKDF (reference sequence). V lost 3 bases to trimming and J lost 5 bases; unmatched junction nucleotides: 13. Written as DNA, the CDR3 is TGTGCCACCAGCAGCCTAGCCAGGGGGCGTGTTGGAGATACGCAGTATTTT. Amino acids: CATSSLARGRVGDTQYF.